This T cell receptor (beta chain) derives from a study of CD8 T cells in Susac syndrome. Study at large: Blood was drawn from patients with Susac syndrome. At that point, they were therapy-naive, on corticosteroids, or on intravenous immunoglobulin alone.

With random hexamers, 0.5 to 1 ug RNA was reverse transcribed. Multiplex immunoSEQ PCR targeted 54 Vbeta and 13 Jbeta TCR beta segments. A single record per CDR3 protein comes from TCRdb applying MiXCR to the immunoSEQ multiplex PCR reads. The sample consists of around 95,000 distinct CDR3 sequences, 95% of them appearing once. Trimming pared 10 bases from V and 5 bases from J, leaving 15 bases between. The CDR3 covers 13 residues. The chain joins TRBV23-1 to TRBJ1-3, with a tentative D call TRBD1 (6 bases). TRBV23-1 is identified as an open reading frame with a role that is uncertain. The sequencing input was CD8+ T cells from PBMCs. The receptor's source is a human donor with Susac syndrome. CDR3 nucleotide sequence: TGCGCCAATGCGGGCAGGGGACGAAACACCATATATTTT. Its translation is CANAGRGRNTIYF.